This is a list of T cell receptor beta chains from one sample in a study of cytomegalovirus exposure and HLA in healthy donors. Assay used: immunoSEQ multiplex PCR; TCRdb lists only in-frame clones, some missing. The table records under 150,000 clones, 82% of them present only once. Sequenced material: PBMCs. These receptors were obtained from a woman aged 18-30 years in good health and CMV-seronegative. Each CDR3 is given with its conserved first and last residue. The D gene is left open where the match is weak. The size field is filled for only some rows; it gives once, few, many or a size class.

clone size	V gene	J gene	D gene	CDR3 protein	CDR3 DNA
-	TRBV5-5	TRBJ2-2	-	CASSLGTLNTGELFF	TGTGCCAGCAGCTTAGGGACACTGAACACCGGGGAGCTGTTTTTT
-	TRBV29-1	TRBJ2-5	TRBD1	CSVLFGTGGETQYF	TGCAGCGTTTTATTCGGGACAGGGGGGGAGACCCAGTACTTC
-	TRBV29-1	TRBJ2-1	-	CSVGGGLRNEQFF	TGCAGCGTAGGTGGGGGACTCCGTAATGAGCAGTTCTTC
-	TRBV6-5	TRBJ2-1	-	CASRIRDSYNEQFF	TGTGCCAGCAGAATCCGGGATTCATACAATGAGCAGTTCTTC
-	TRBV4-1	TRBJ2-3	-	CASSQGTRRSTDTQYF	TGCGCCAGCAGCCAGGGCACCAGGAGGAGCACAGATACGCAGTATTTT
-	TRBV15	TRBJ2-7	-	CATSRGEGHTYEQYF	TGTGCCACCAGCAGAGGGGAGGGACATACCTACGAGCAGTACTTC
-	TRBV19	TRBJ1-4	-	CASSIQADEKLFF	TGTGCCAGTAGTATACAGGCTGATGAAAAACTGTTTTTT
-	TRBV28	TRBJ1-5	-	CASSLLPQPQHF	TGTGCCAGCAGTTTACTTCCTCAGCCCCAGCATTTT
-	TRBV29-1	TRBJ2-7	-	CSVSGTRNYEQYF	TGCAGCGTGTCCGGGACACGGAACTACGAGCAGTACTTC
-	TRBV7-9	TRBJ1-1	-	CASSYEGAGAFF	TGTGCCAGCAGCTACGAGGGCGCCGGGGCTTTCTTT
-	TRBV19	TRBJ1-1	-	CATSQVNTEAFF	TGTGCCACGAGCCAGGTGAACACTGAAGCTTTCTTT
-	TRBV11-2	TRBJ2-7	TRBD2	CASSLGTSGRRGEQYF	TGTGCCAGCAGCTTGGGGACTAGCGGGAGAAGAGGTGAGCAGTACTTC
-	TRBV28	TRBJ1-4	TRBD1	CASRTQGAGEKLFF	TGTGCCAGCAGGACACAGGGGGCAGGTGAAAAACTGTTTTTT
-	TRBV6-6	TRBJ1-3	TRBD1	CASRPDRGQSGNTIYF	TGTGCCAGCAGACCCGACAGGGGGCAGTCTGGAAACACCATATATTTT
-	TRBV7-2	TRBJ2-7	-	CASSPGGGGRYEQYF	TGTGCCAGCAGCCCTGGGGGGGGCGGCAGGTACGAGCAGTACTTC
-	TRBV5-8	TRBJ1-4	TRBD1	CASSLQQGIKEKLFF	TGTGCCAGCAGCTTGCAACAGGGGATAAAGGAAAAACTGTTTTTT
-	TRBV11-3	TRBJ1-1	TRBD1	CASSLAGTANTEAFF	TGTGCCAGCAGCTTAGCCGGGACAGCGAACACTGAAGCTTTCTTT
-	TRBV7-2	TRBJ2-1	-	CASSLGGFSYNEQFF	TGTGCCAGCAGCTTAGGCGGGTTCTCCTACAATGAGCAGTTCTTC
few	TRBV6-5	TRBJ1-1	-	CASGEANTEAFF	TGTGCCAGCGGGGAGGCGAACACTGAAGCTTTCTTT
-	TRBV28	TRBJ2-1	-	CASSLAGNDNEQFF	TGTGCCAGCAGTTTAGCGGGAAACGACAATGAGCAGTTCTTC
-	TRBV7-9	TRBJ2-3	-	CASSLESGVRLTQYF	TGTGCCAGCAGCTTAGAGTCCGGGGTTCGGCTTACGCAGTATTTT
-	TRBV4-2	TRBJ1-4	-	CASSQDLVGAGYEKLFF	TGTGCCAGCAGCCAAGATCTAGTAGGGGCAGGGTACGAAAAACTGTTTTTT
-	TRBV29-1	TRBJ2-4	-	CSVEEEPGGGNIQYF	TGCAGCGTTGAAGAGGAACCGGGTGGTGGAAACATTCAGTACTTC
-	TRBV5-4	TRBJ2-1	TRBD1	CASSPGTGEDNEQFF	TGTGCCAGCAGCCCCGGGACAGGGGAGGACAATGAGCAGTTCTTC
-	TRBV18	TRBJ1-6	TRBD1	CASSPPPQGESPLHF	TGTGCCAGCTCACCACCGCCACAGGGGGAATCACCCCTCCACTTT
-	TRBV19	TRBJ1-2	-	CASSIDRGSGGYTF	TGTGCCAGTAGTATAGACAGGGGTTCGGGTGGCTACACCTTC
-	TRBV5-1	TRBJ2-7	TRBD1	CASSGTGYEQYF	TGCGCCAGCAGCGGGACAGGTTACGAGCAGTACTTC
few	TRBV5-1	TRBJ2-1	-	CASSPRDLDNEQFF	TGCGCCAGCAGCCCGCGGGACTTGGACAATGAGCAGTTCTTC
-	TRBV4-2	TRBJ1-4	TRBD1	CASSPSPGQGVVGEKLFF	TGTGCCAGCAGCCCGAGCCCGGGACAGGGGGTGGTAGGAGAAAAACTGTTTTTT
-	TRBV30	TRBJ1-4	TRBD1	CAWSGQGAGVEKLFF	TGTGCCTGGAGTGGACAGGGGGCAGGGGTGGAAAAACTGTTTTTT
once	TRBV7-6	TRBJ2-2	-	CASSLQGNGGELFF	TGTGCCAGCAGCTTACAGGGCAACGGCGGGGAGCTGTTTTTT
-	TRBV11-2	TRBJ1-2	TRBD1	CASSLNRQGASGYTF	TGTGCCAGCAGCCTCAATCGACAGGGGGCTTCGGGCTACACCTTC
-	TRBV7-9	TRBJ2-1	TRBD2	CASSGSGGSRNEQFF	TGTGCCAGCAGCGGATCGGGGGGTTCTCGTAATGAGCAGTTCTTC
-	TRBV28	TRBJ1-1	TRBD1	CASRGSSGGLRTEAFF	TGTGCCAGCAGGGGCTCCTCAGGGGGCTTGCGGACTGAAGCTTTCTTT
-	TRBV19	TRBJ1-1	-	CASSIDPRGNTEAFF	TGTGCCAGTAGTATAGATCCCCGGGGGAACACTGAAGCTTTCTTT
-	TRBV9	TRBJ1-1	-	CASSVHGGTEAFF	TGTGCCAGCAGCGTACACGGGGGCACTGAAGCTTTCTTT
-	TRBV28	TRBJ1-5	-	CATTGGVHQPQHF	TGTGCCACCACCGGGGGGGTTCATCAGCCCCAGCATTTT
few	TRBV28	TRBJ1-4	-	CATLFGGHEKLFF	TGTGCCACCCTATTCGGAGGGCATGAAAAACTGTTTTTT
once	TRBV6-5	TRBJ1-6	-	CASIAADGWNSPLHF	TGTGCCAGCATTGCAGCGGACGGATGGAATTCACCCCTCCACTTT
few	TRBV18	TRBJ1-2	-	CASSPLSGDGYTF	TGTGCCAGCTCACCATTATCAGGGGACGGCTACACCTTC
-	TRBV19	TRBJ1-1	TRBD1	CASSWRQGESWAEAFF	TGTGCCAGTAGTTGGAGGCAGGGGGAAAGTTGGGCTGAAGCTTTCTTT
few	TRBV2	TRBJ2-7	-	CASSGQGNYEQYF	TGTGCCAGCAGTGGGCAGGGAAACTACGAGCAGTACTTC
-	TRBV11-3	TRBJ1-2	-	CASSRGGAHGYTF	TGTGCCAGCAGCCGAGGGGGGGCGCATGGCTACACCTTC
few	TRBV6-1	TRBJ2-1	TRBD2	CASSEGWTSGDMSSYNEQFF	TGTGCCAGCAGTGAAGGGTGGACTAGCGGCGATATGAGCTCCTACAATGAGCAGTTCTTC
-	TRBV7-7	TRBJ2-7	TRBD1	CASSLNQGAHEQYF	TGTGCTAGCAGCTTAAACCAGGGGGCCCACGAGCAGTACTTC
-	TRBV28	TRBJ2-1	-	CASSFSGSSVPWTFNEQFF	TGTGCCAGCAGTTTTTCGGGAAGTTCGGTCCCCTGGACTTTCAATGAGCAGTTCTTC
-	TRBV11-2	TRBJ2-5	TRBD2	CASSLTSGKTQYF	TGTGCCAGCAGCTTAACCAGCGGGAAGACCCAGTACTTC
-	TRBV9	TRBJ2-2	TRBD2	CASSPRTGGTNTGELFF	TGTGCCAGCAGCCCCCGAACGGGGGGGACGAACACCGGGGAGCTGTTTTTT
-	TRBV7-2	TRBJ1-4	TRBD1	CASSPDRTNEKLFF	TGTGCCAGCAGCCCGGACAGGACAAATGAAAAACTGTTTTTT
-	TRBV7-6	TRBJ2-2	TRBD1	CASSSTGGVGLAGELFF	TGTGCCAGCAGCTCGACAGGGGGCGTCGGGTTGGCCGGGGAGCTGTTTTTT
-	TRBV27	TRBJ2-7	-	CASSPYASSYEQYF	TGTGCCAGCAGTCCTTACGCGAGCTCCTACGAGCAGTACTTC
-	TRBV5-6	TRBJ2-5	-	CASSRTRVETQYF	TGTGCCAGCAGCCGAACTAGGGTGGAGACCCAGTACTTC
few	TRBV2	TRBJ2-2	TRBD1	CASLTGTGRLAGELFF	TGTGCCAGCCTGACCGGGACAGGGAGGTTGGCCGGGGAGCTGTTTTTT
-	TRBV6-5	TRBJ2-7	-	CASRASGGLSYEQYF	TGTGCCAGCAGGGCGAGTGGCGGGCTTTCCTACGAGCAGTACTTC
-	TRBV6-5	TRBJ1-1	-	CASRNNDREAFF	TGTGCCAGCAGGAACAACGACAGGGAAGCTTTCTTT